A selection of T cell receptor beta chains follows, all from one sample in a study of blood T cell repertoires in COVID-19. Here immunoSEQ multiplex PCR was the method, and the copy in TCRdb shows in-frame clones only, minus some. Of around 29,000 clones in the sample, approximately 88% were seen once. The sample consisted of peripheral blood. The receptors were gathered from a human donor in a cohort sampled during active COVID-19. CDR3s include the opening cysteine and the closing phenylalanine or tryptophan. A D gene is named only where the DNA matches it firmly. Expanded clones are given a class, and other clones once, few, many or no size at all.

abundance	v_gene	d_gene	j_gene	CDR3nt	CDR3aa
NA	TRBV5-4	NA	TRBJ2-3	TGTGCCAGCAGCCCCCCAGCGCAGTTCACAGATACGCAGTATTTT	CASSPPAQFTDTQYF
NA	TRBV4-2	TRBD1	TRBJ1-1	TGTGCCAGCAGCGAGGGGGGGACAGGGGATTGGAACACTGAAGCTTTCTTT	CASSEGGTGDWNTEAFF
NA	TRBV9	TRBD1	TRBJ2-2	TGTGCCAGCAGCGCTCCGGGACAGGTGGACACCGGGGAGCTGTTTTTT	CASSAPGQVDTGELFF
NA	TRBV10-1	TRBD1	TRBJ2-3	TGCGCCAGCAGTGCTGGACAGGGGGGTTGGACAGATACGCAGTATTTT	CASSAGQGGWTDTQYF
NA	TRBV4-1	NA	TRBJ2-2	TGCGCCAGCAGCCAAGATGTGGGGGGGAACACCGGGGAGCTGTTTTTT	CASSQDVGGNTGELFF
few	TRBV6-6	NA	TRBJ2-2	TGTGCCAGCAGTTACTTGTCGGTAGCCACCGGGGAGCTGTTTTTT	CASSYLSVATGELFF
NA	TRBV6-5	TRBD2	TRBJ2-1	TGTGCCAGCAGTATAGCGGGTATGATCCATGAGCAGTTCTTC	CASSIAGMIHEQFF
NA	TRBV2	TRBD1	TRBJ2-5	TGTGCCAGCAAGACAGGGAGAGAGACCCAGTACTTC	CASKTGRETQYF
NA	TRBV19	NA	TRBJ1-4	TGTGCCACCCGCGGGGGGCAAAAACTGTTTTTT	CATRGGQKLFF
NA	TRBV30	TRBD2	TRBJ2-7	TGTGCCTGGAGCCACGGGGGGGCAGAGAGGGAGCAGTACTTC	CAWSHGGAEREQYF
few	TRBV3-1/TRBV3-2	NA	TRBJ2-3	TGTGCCAGCAGCCAAGAGCGGGGTGATCGGGATACGCAGTATTTT	CASSQERGDRDTQYF
NA	TRBV2	TRBD1	TRBJ2-5	TGTGCCAGCAGTGAACCAGGGACAGGGGAGGAGACCCAGTACTTC	CASSEPGTGEETQYF
NA	TRBV15	NA	TRBJ2-5	TGTGCCACCAGCAGAATAGCTGGCGAGACCCAGTACTTC	CATSRIAGETQYF
NA	TRBV6-6	NA	TRBJ1-2	TGTGCCAGCAACGAAATCCGGGGGGCGGGGTATGGCTACACCTTC	CASNEIRGAGYGYTF
NA	TRBV5-4	TRBD2	TRBJ2-5	TGTGCCAGCAGCACTAGCGGGGGGCCTAAAGAGACCCAGTACTTC	CASSTSGGPKETQYF
once	TRBV4-2	NA	TRBJ2-1	TGTGCCAGCAGCTCACCGGGGGATGAGCAGTTCTTC	CASSSPGDEQFF
NA	TRBV30	NA	TRBJ1-2	TGTGCCGGAGTAGGTGAGGCGTACTATGGCTACACCTTC	CAGVGEAYYGYTF
NA	TRBV5-1	TRBD2	TRBJ2-5	TGCGCCAGCAGCTTGGCCACACTAGCGGGCCAAGAGACCCAGTACTTC	CASSLATLAGQETQYF
NA	TRBV14	TRBD1	TRBJ1-4	TGTGCCAGCAGCCTCCGGACAGGGAAATTATTGTTTTTT	CASSLRTGKLLFF
NA	TRBV9	TRBD2	TRBJ2-5	TGTGCCAGCAGCGTAGGGGCTAGCGGGGCAAACCAAGAGACCCAGTACTTC	CASSVGASGANQETQYF
NA	TRBV4-1	NA	TRBJ2-7	TGCGCCAGCAGCTACCAAGGGGCCGAGCAGTACTTC	CASSYQGAEQYF
NA	TRBV19	NA	TRBJ2-1	TGTGCCAGTAGTATCGGTAGGGGAGTTTTGGGGGCCGTCAATGAGCAGTTCTTC	CASSIGRGVLGAVNEQFF
NA	TRBV7-7	TRBD2	TRBJ2-7	TGTGCCAGCAGCCCGGACGGCGGGGGGGAAAGGGAGCAGTACTTC	CASSPDGGGEREQYF
NA	TRBV4-1	TRBD1	TRBJ1-2	TGCGCCAGCAGCCAGTGGGACAGGGGGCGATCGAACTATGGCTACACCTTC	CASSQWDRGRSNYGYTF
few	TRBV6-1	TRBD1	TRBJ2-7	TGTGCCAGCAGTGAATGGACAGGGGTGTACTTC	CASSEWTGVYF
NA	TRBV27	TRBD1	TRBJ1-3	TGTGCCAGCAGTTTCTCCGGGACAGGGTACGGAAACACCATATATTTT	CASSFSGTGYGNTIYF